The present entry profiles one T cell receptor beta chain with its context. What it binds is not known. The V gene's germline CDR1 is SGDLS and CDR2 YYNGEE. There are 15 residues in the CDR3. Trimming took 3 bases from V and 4 from J; bases not matched to a gene: 7. The assay was immunoSEQ multiplex PCR, and TCRdb's table has in-frame clones only and misses some. In the table there are about 75,000 clones, approximately 81% of which are singletons. This entry belongs to a study of T cell clones after liver transplantation. Study-wide background: Patients counted as tolerant after at least one year off all immunosuppression, enzymes not exceeding twice normal. Points from the study as a whole: Compared with third party-reactive sequences, donor-reactive ones declined more, independent of withdrawal success. A significant post-transplant drop in circulating graft-donor-reactive CD4 TCRbeta sequences occurred in most of the 8 subjects.

Material: CD4+ T cells from blood, obtained 48 months after liver transplant. The chain employs TRBV9 and TRBJ1-5; 7 nucleotides agree with TRBD1. The clonotype was recovered from a human patient who received a liver transplant. Some T cells may be supplied by the graft donor. The DNA of the CDR3 is TGTGCCAGCAGCGCAAGCTCAGGGGGAAATCAGCCCCAGCATTTT. Translated: CASSASSGGNQPQHF.